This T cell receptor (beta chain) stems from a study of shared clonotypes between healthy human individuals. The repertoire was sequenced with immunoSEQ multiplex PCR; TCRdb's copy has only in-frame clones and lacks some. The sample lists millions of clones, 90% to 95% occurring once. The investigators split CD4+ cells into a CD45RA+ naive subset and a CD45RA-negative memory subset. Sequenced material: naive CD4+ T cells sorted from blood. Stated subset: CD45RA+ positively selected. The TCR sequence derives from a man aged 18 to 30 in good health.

The CDR3 DNA is TGTGCCAGCAGTGAAGATGCAACTAATGAAAAACTGTTTTTT. It is translated as CASSEDATNEKLFF. The V and J genes are TRBV2 and TRBJ1-4; the D is unclear. V dropped 1 base and J dropped 0 bases, with 3 bases sitting between them. CDR3 length: 14 residues. Germline assignment: CDR1 SNHLY and CDR2 FYNNEI.